Listed below are T cell receptor beta chains from one sample, sequenced in a study of T cell repertoires in cytomegalovirus infection. Antigens for these TCRs are unknown. MiXCR, applied by TCRdb to the reads, yields one record per CDR3 protein. The sample has some 700,000 distinct CDR3 sequences, 30% to 35% seen once; the top ten hold roughly 18%. Here the sequenced sample was cultured PBMCs, taken from culture after CMV antigen stimulation. The receptors come from a human donor in good health (CMV status not recorded). Some clones in this sample may be carry-over from other donors' samples. CDR3s include the opening cysteine and the closing phenylalanine or tryptophan. Clone size is not always given. Where it is, it says once, few, many or a class for expanded clones.

size,J,V,CDR3
few,TRBJ2-1,TRBV5-5,CASSFQGGEQFF
NA,TRBJ2-1,TRBV6-6,CASSYSGGGHNEQFF
few,TRBJ1-4,TRBV7-9,CASSSDGIANEKLFF
many,TRBJ2-5,TRBV7-2,CASSIYTGQETQYF
many,TRBJ1-3,TRBV7-2,CASSPRRASGNTIYF
NA,TRBJ2-4,TRBV7-2,CASSLVWTGGQNIQYF
NA,TRBJ1-2,TRBV6-2/TRBV6-3,CASSYARASYGYTF
few,TRBJ2-7,TRBV7-2,CASSHRRGLAGDTYEQYF
few,TRBJ1-3,TRBV7-2,CASSFHTRRAAVGGNTIYF
NA,TRBJ1-2,TRBV4-3,CASSQDAGITYGYTF
few,TRBJ2-2,TRBV4-1,CASSQGVGGIYSGELFF
NA,TRBJ1-1,TRBV11-1,CASSQSGDTEAFF
NA,TRBJ2-7,TRBV5-5,CASSSIQGSYEQYF
NA,TRBJ2-7,TRBV4-1,CASSQAPPGQSSVQYF
many,TRBJ2-3,TRBV7-2,CASSLKSAMALAGPLNTQYF
few,TRBJ2-3,TRBV12-3/TRBV12-4,CASTLGGTGDTQYF
NA,TRBJ1-5,TRBV7-8,CASSLDSQGNQPQHF
few,TRBJ1-5,TRBV20-1,CSAKRQGARQPQHF
NA,TRBJ2-7,TRBV27,CASSPIITGQLYF
many,TRBJ2-1,TRBV7-2,CASRKLGAAYNEQFF
NA,TRBJ1-3,TRBV29-1,CSVVSGTGFHF
NA,TRBJ1-1,TRBV6-5,CASNRPNTEAFF
NA,TRBJ2-1,TRBV5-6,CASSPQGKDEQFF
NA,TRBJ2-2,TRBV6-5,CASRYLGELFF
many,TRBJ1-6,TRBV7-8,CASSLGYQQNSPLHF
NA,TRBJ2-5,TRBV7-9,CASSREEETQYF
few,TRBJ2-5,TRBV4-1,CASSQEWGQETQYF
many,TRBJ2-1,TRBV7-2,CASTVTGLANNEQFF
few,TRBJ1-1,TRBV7-9,CASSLEYWGTGMNTEAFF
NA,TRBJ1-2,TRBV11-2,CASSSLGTNYGYTF
many,TRBJ2-2,TRBV7-8,CASSLVLSNTGELFF
NA,TRBJ2-7,TRBV2,CASSEGTGTLEQYF
NA,TRBJ1-3,TRBV7-2,CASSPQGADTIYF
NA,TRBJ2-2,TRBV20-1,CSAKDGGTGELFF
NA,TRBJ1-1,TRBV11-2,CASSLGFRSSRHTEAFF
few,TRBJ2-1,TRBV5-6,CASSLGRTGDEQFF
NA,TRBJ2-7,TRBV5-1,CASSLASGREQYF
NA,TRBJ2-7,TRBV5-1,CASSLEVVAWYEQYF
NA,TRBJ1-5,TRBV19,CASRAGTLNQPQHF
NA,TRBJ1-5,TRBV23-1,CASSQSRGTGGYQLGPQHF
NA,TRBJ1-2,TRBV5-1,CASSAATAKYGYTF
few,TRBJ1-6,TRBV12-3/TRBV12-4,CASSLEQGTGKSPLHF
NA,TRBJ1-5,TRBV7-9,CASSGGVQKNQPQHF
NA,TRBJ1-5,TRBV7-9,CASSAGLYSNQPQHF
NA,TRBJ2-2,TRBV7-7,CASSLESYTLFNTGELFF
NA,TRBJ2-4,TRBV4-1,CASSQPRSSKNIQYF
NA,TRBJ2-7,TRBV29-1,CSVDGAGYEQYF
few,TRBJ1-1,TRBV12-3/TRBV12-4,CASSQQGAPTEAFF
NA,TRBJ1-1,TRBV7-9,CASSGRPGQGGMNTEAFF
few,TRBJ2-6,TRBV7-9,CASREDRGYSGANVLTF
few,TRBJ1-1,TRBV7-2,CASSFLATVPNTEAFF
NA,TRBJ2-3,TRBV5-6,CASSSGGIGDTQYF
many,TRBJ2-7,TRBV7-2,CASSPWVGYEQYF
few,TRBJ1-2,TRBV6-2/TRBV6-3,CASSQPKAGDGYTF
NA,TRBJ2-7,TRBV5-1,CASSLVEGRNYEQYF